This entry features one TCR beta chain sequence. The antigen remains undetermined. The sample originates from a study of PD-L1 blockade in urothelial cancer. On the study more broadly: Patients commenced intravenous atezolizumab, 1,200 mg every 3 weeks, around 2014. Study results and caveats: Expansion of tumor-associated blood clones at 3 weeks was greater in durable-benefit patients. Below-median pretreatment blood TCR clonality was associated with improved progression-free and overall survival.

Sequencing was performed with immunoSEQ multiplex PCR; in TCRdb, only in-frame clones are kept and a portion is missing. In the table there are fewer than 75,000 clones, roughly 90% of which are singletons. This sample's time point: pretreatment peripheral blood. CDR1 is SGHNT, CDR2 YYREEE, per germline (reference sequence). With 4 bases clipped from V and 8 bases from J, the junction kept 11 bases outside the gene matches. This CDR3 has 15 amino acids. The material sequenced was PBMCs, taken around atezolizumab (anti-PD-L1) treatment. The origin of this receptor is a man in his sixties or seventies with urothelial cancer. The gene calls are TRBV5-4 and TRBJ2-1; 8 positions match TRBD2. CDR3 amino acids: CASSRGLGTPDEQFF. The CDR3 DNA reads TGTGCCAGCAGCAGGGGACTAGGGACCCCTGATGAGCAGTTCTTC.